This T cell receptor (beta chain) was identified during a study of radiotherapy plus CTLA-4 blockade in lung cancer. Looking at the study overall: Overall, 18% of patients showed an objective response, while 31% attained disease control. Study outcomes and limitations: In blood, tumor-derived TCR clones expanded after radiotherapy plus ipilimumab. Early blood T cell clone dynamics, with interferon-beta, were reported to best predict response.

Here immunoSEQ multiplex PCR was the method, and the copy in TCRdb shows in-frame clones only, minus some. There are some 90,000 clones in the sample; 83% occur only once, and 0.75% to 1% lies in the top ten. With regard to this clone: The antigen is unknown.

There are 13 residues in the CDR3. CDR1 is SGHRS, CDR2 YFSETQ, per germline. The ends were cut back, 0 bases at V and 7 bases at J, with 8 bases in the middle. Focal radiation plus CTLA-4 blockade with ipilimumab was administered to patients who had chemo-refractory metastatic non-small-cell lung cancer. The chain combines TRBV5-1 with TRBJ2-1, with D unresolved. The source material was peripheral blood, sampled from a patient treated with radiotherapy plus ipilimumab. The sequence was collected from a human donor with non-small cell lung cancer who had stable disease on radiotherapy plus ipilimumab. CDR3 sequence reads: CASSLGTQNEQFF. DNA for the CDR3: TGCGCCAGCAGCTTGGGAACTCAAAATGAGCAGTTCTTC.